A selection of T cell receptor beta chains follows, all from one sample in a study of blood T cell repertoires in COVID-19. The data were produced by immunoSEQ multiplex PCR, yet TCRdb's version contains in-frame clones alone and is incomplete. The data contain about 210,000 clones, 80% to 90% of them singletons. What was sequenced was PBMCs or T cells enriched from blood (not recorded which). The receptors originated from a man between 18 and 29 years old with acute COVID-19. Each CDR3 is given with its conserved first and last residue. D genes are given only for firm matches. Size values are once, few and many counts, or a class for expanded clones, and some rows have none.

V: TRBV12-3/TRBV12-4
D: -
J: TRBJ1-1
size: few
DNA: TGTGCCAGCACTTTACAGGAGAACACTGAAGCTTTCTTT
CDR3: CASTLQENTEAFF

V: TRBV11-1
D: -
J: TRBJ2-1
size: -
DNA: TGTGCCAGCAGCTTAGGGCAGGGTGTACTGAATGAGCAGTTCTTC
CDR3: CASSLGQGVLNEQFF

V: TRBV13
D: TRBD2
J: TRBJ2-7
size: -
DNA: TGTGCCAGCAGCACTCGGACTAGCGGACCCTACGAGCAGTACTTC
CDR3: CASSTRTSGPYEQYF

V: TRBV21-1
D: -
J: TRBJ2-5
size: -
DNA: TGTGCCAGCAGCAAAGAAGTGGGGGGGGCAGAGACCCAGTACTTC
CDR3: CASSKEVGGAETQYF

V: TRBV21-1
D: -
J: TRBJ2-2
size: -
DNA: TGTGCCAGTTGGACAGGTGCGAACACCGGGGAGCTGTTTTTT
CDR3: CASWTGANTGELFF

V: TRBV6-5
D: -
J: TRBJ2-3
size: -
DNA: TGTGCCAGCAATGGGGGGATTAGCACAGATACGCAGTATTTT
CDR3: CASNGGISTDTQYF

V: TRBV27
D: -
J: TRBJ1-2
size: -
DNA: TGTGCCAGCAGTCCAGGGTATGGCTACACCTTC
CDR3: CASSPGYGYTF

V: TRBV28
D: -
J: TRBJ1-2
size: -
DNA: TGTGCCAGCAGCCTCCCGGGGATGGACGGTGGCTACACCTTC
CDR3: CASSLPGMDGGYTF

V: TRBV19
D: TRBD2
J: TRBJ2-7
size: -
DNA: TGTGCCAGTAGTTTACGCGGGAGGTCGAAGGGAACCTACGAGCAGTACTTC
CDR3: CASSLRGRSKGTYEQYF

V: TRBV27
D: TRBD2
J: TRBJ2-1
size: -
DNA: TGTGCCAGCAGTACCTTCGGGACTAGCGGGAGGGCCAATGAGCAGTTCTTC
CDR3: CASSTFGTSGRANEQFF

V: TRBV24-1
D: -
J: TRBJ2-7
size: -
DNA: TGTGCCACCAGTGATCCCAGGGACACTCACGAGCAGTACTTC
CDR3: CATSDPRDTHEQYF

V: TRBV19
D: -
J: TRBJ1-5
size: -
DNA: TGTGCCAGTAGTAAGACGGGGGTGGGCAATCAGCCCCAGCATTTT
CDR3: CASSKTGVGNQPQHF

V: TRBV19
D: TRBD1
J: TRBJ1-2
size: -
DNA: TGTGCCACATACAGGGGCTCCAACAACAATCACTATGGCTACACCTTC
CDR3: CATYRGSNNNHYGYTF

V: TRBV7-9
D: -
J: TRBJ1-1
size: -
DNA: TGTGCCAGCAGCTCACAAATTGGTACTGAAGCTTTCTTT
CDR3: CASSSQIGTEAFF